This T cell receptor beta chain was captured by sequencing in a study of prognosis after radiotherapy for stage I lung cancer. CDR3 length equals 11 residues. From germline, CDR1 is DFQATT and CDR2 SNEGSKA (reference sequence). The V and J ends lost 3 bases and 7 bases respectively, with 10 bases between them. Using two-round multiplex PCR, the authors amplified TCR beta CDR3 from genomic DNA. Primers specific to each TRBV and TRBJ gene were used in first-round PCR. From the multiplex PCR reads, TCRdb called clonotypes with MiXCR, one entry per CDR3 protein. The sample gives some 13,000 distinct CDR3 sequences, about 51% of which show up once; roughly a quarter is in the top ten.

The chain recombines TRBV20-1 with TRBJ2-7; D might be TRBD2 (5 bases). The receptor was derived from a donor aged 50 or older with non-small cell lung cancer. Sequencing used PBMCs, obtained before or after stereotactic body radiation therapy (not recorded which). The CDR3 loop reads CSASGPGEQYF. Here the CDR3 DNA reads TGCAGTGCTAGCGGACCGGGGGAGCAGTACTTC.